The text below deals with one T cell receptor (beta chain). These data are taken from a study of blood T cell repertoires in COVID-19. Whole-study context: Acute-phase and convalescent COVID-19 samples originated in the United States, Italy and Spain. PBMCs, B-cell-depleted T cells, or T cells provided the cDNA or gDNA that made up the material.

Original processing methods: Estimates of nucleated cell counts were drawn from the amplification of reference gene primers. Clones were sequenced by immunoSEQ multiplex PCR, and TCRdb holds only the in-frame ones, with some missing. V and J calls and clone size are those listed in that table; D and trimming were worked out from the DNA. The table records fewer than 200,000 clones, around 72% of them present only once. Trimming at V came to 2 bases and at J to 0 bases, leaving 3 bases not matched to a gene. From germline, CDR1 is SGHRS and CDR2 YFSETQ. This CDR3 contains 15 residues. Material: peripheral blood. The V and J genes are TRBV5-1 and TRBJ2-3; 7 nucleotides align to TRBD2. The clonotype was recovered from a woman older than 75 with acute or convalescent COVID-19. This CDR3 is CASSFVSGSTDTQYF. The CDR3 DNA sequence: TGCGCCAGCAGCTTCGTTAGCGGGAGCACAGATACGCAGTATTTT.